This TCR beta chain was recorded in a study of T cell responses to AZD1222 COVID-19 vaccine. Broader study findings: Across spike, vaccine-associated CD4 TCRs were found, dominant at 160-218 and 743-854. Repertoires in all cases were sampled only once the peak T cell response had passed.

Sequencing was performed with immunoSEQ multiplex PCR; in TCRdb, only in-frame clones are kept and a portion is missing. The profile covers approximately 140,000 clones, with approximately 90% appearing a single time and about a tenth taken by the ten largest. As regards this clone: Its specificity is not known.

Here the sequenced sample was peripheral blood, taken 28 days after the second AZD1222 dose. This TCR derives from an adult who received the AZD1222 COVID-19 vaccine.

CDR3 loop: CASSYNGRIEAFF. The CDR3 DNA reads as TGTGCCAGCAGTTACAACGGACGTATTGAAGCTTTCTTT. J is TRBJ1-1 and V is TRBV6-6; the D is unclear. This CDR3 contains 13 residues. Trimming removed 2 bases at V and 7 bases at J, with 11 bases between. The germline V gene has CDR1 MNHNY and CDR2 SVGAGI (reference sequence).